Listed below are T cell receptor beta chains from one sample, sequenced in a study of T cells expressing NK-cell markers. TCRdb derives one entry per CDR3 protein from the 5' RACE reads, leaving out DNA. The data include about 260,000 distinct CDR3 sequences; the top ten clones carry roughly 4.2%. Sequencing was carried out using blood T cells: a sorted CD56 or NKG2C T cell subset, CD4+ or CD8+ T cells, or bulk PBMC T cells (not recorded which). Every receptor here comes from a woman aged 18 to 75 in good health. Each CDR3 is given with its conserved first and last residue. Each record gives: CDR3 protein, J gene, V gene.

cdr3_aa: CASSAFPSGGYNEQFF
j_call: TRBJ2-1
v_call: TRBV5-1

cdr3_aa: CASSFIESPLHF
j_call: TRBJ1-6
v_call: TRBV7-6

cdr3_aa: CASSRRQPQHF
j_call: TRBJ1-5
v_call: TRBV28

cdr3_aa: CASAKTGLSNQPQHF
j_call: TRBJ1-5
v_call: TRBV28

cdr3_aa: CASSLAGGDLDTGELFF
j_call: TRBJ2-2
v_call: TRBV11-1

cdr3_aa: CASSFMRDYEQYF
j_call: TRBJ2-7
v_call: TRBV7-3

cdr3_aa: CASSPKGGSGANVLTF
j_call: TRBJ2-6
v_call: TRBV7-2

cdr3_aa: CASTGTIYSSGTGELFF
j_call: TRBJ2-2
v_call: TRBV12-3/TRBV12-4

cdr3_aa: CASSQEGQGGNQPQHF
j_call: TRBJ1-5
v_call: TRBV4-1

cdr3_aa: CASSLGTRDYQETQYF
j_call: TRBJ2-5
v_call: TRBV7-3

cdr3_aa: CSAKWGRSYNEQFF
j_call: TRBJ2-1
v_call: TRBV20-1

cdr3_aa: CASSTRHTDTQYF
j_call: TRBJ2-3
v_call: TRBV7-3

cdr3_aa: CATREGRVEAFF
j_call: TRBJ1-1
v_call: TRBV9

cdr3_aa: CASRGPGHKNTEAFF
j_call: TRBJ1-1
v_call: TRBV7-9

cdr3_aa: CASSLSRGHSYEQYF
j_call: TRBJ2-7
v_call: TRBV5-6

cdr3_aa: CASSVGRAGAMNTGELFF
j_call: TRBJ2-2
v_call: TRBV9

cdr3_aa: CSARRGPDGNQPQHF
j_call: TRBJ1-5
v_call: TRBV20-1

cdr3_aa: CASSPNQGVSLEQYF
j_call: TRBJ2-7
v_call: TRBV12-3/TRBV12-4

cdr3_aa: CASSMGLAGADTQYF
j_call: TRBJ2-3
v_call: TRBV19

cdr3_aa: CSASPDNSYNEQFF
j_call: TRBJ2-1
v_call: TRBV20-1

cdr3_aa: CSVVGRGGELFF
j_call: TRBJ2-2
v_call: TRBV29-1

cdr3_aa: CASSYGRTTGELFF
j_call: TRBJ2-2
v_call: TRBV6-2/TRBV6-3

cdr3_aa: CASRESTSGGNNEQFF
j_call: TRBJ2-1
v_call: TRBV19

cdr3_aa: CASSPGQVYEQYF
j_call: TRBJ2-7
v_call: TRBV14

cdr3_aa: CASSPQGTGPYEQYF
j_call: TRBJ2-7
v_call: TRBV7-8

cdr3_aa: CASSPGGSGSNEQYF
j_call: TRBJ2-7
v_call: TRBV28

cdr3_aa: CASSYSEATGAEAFF
j_call: TRBJ1-1
v_call: TRBV5-1

cdr3_aa: CASRVTSGQETQYF
j_call: TRBJ2-5
v_call: TRBV7-2

cdr3_aa: CARGGLGNTEAFF
j_call: TRBJ1-1
v_call: TRBV2

cdr3_aa: CAWSEGGNSDTQYF
j_call: TRBJ2-3
v_call: TRBV30

cdr3_aa: CASRYRGRGYGYTF
j_call: TRBJ1-2
v_call: TRBV12-3/TRBV12-4

cdr3_aa: CASSPTGMTDTQYF
j_call: TRBJ2-3
v_call: TRBV18

cdr3_aa: CASSTSGQGGTEAFF
j_call: TRBJ1-1
v_call: TRBV18

cdr3_aa: CASSQTGGYNEQFF
j_call: TRBJ2-1
v_call: TRBV12-3/TRBV12-4

cdr3_aa: CAISDTGLVYEQFF
j_call: TRBJ2-1
v_call: TRBV10-3

cdr3_aa: CASSFPGREQYF
j_call: TRBJ2-7
v_call: TRBV7-3

cdr3_aa: CASSTRQGDSQPQHF
j_call: TRBJ1-5
v_call: TRBV12-3/TRBV12-4

cdr3_aa: CASSKGVANTGELFF
j_call: TRBJ2-2
v_call: TRBV11-2

cdr3_aa: CSAIRSGGWNTEAFF
j_call: TRBJ1-1
v_call: TRBV20-1

cdr3_aa: CASSRGGTGNTIYF
j_call: TRBJ1-3
v_call: TRBV7-9

cdr3_aa: CSAPSRAGAEETQYF
j_call: TRBJ2-5
v_call: TRBV20-1

cdr3_aa: CASSARGLGTQYF
j_call: TRBJ2-3
v_call: TRBV6-1

cdr3_aa: CASSNTTARGRDF
j_call: TRBJ2-4
v_call: TRBV7-2

cdr3_aa: CASSRGAADPNYGYTF
j_call: TRBJ1-2
v_call: TRBV5-4

cdr3_aa: CASSTIADTQYF
j_call: TRBJ2-3
v_call: TRBV7-8